This TCR beta chain stems from a study of cytomegalovirus exposure and HLA in healthy donors. The study, taken as a whole, reports: CMV serostatus was the only recorded immune exposure for donors.

Vbeta (60) and Jbeta (13) primers were used in the PCR. Produced via immunoSEQ multiplex PCR; TCRdb's table is partial and in-frame only. This table holds approximately 92,000 clones. Germline V gene data show CDR1 as SGHVS and CDR2 as FNYEAQ. V was clipped by 3 bases and J by 6 bases; unmatched bases: 9. There are 16 residues in the CDR3. For this clone: The target antigen is unknown.

The origin of this receptor is a woman under 40 in good health and CMV-seronegative. The material sequenced was PBMCs. The chain recombines TRBV7-6 with TRBJ2-2; 8 nucleotides line up with TRBD2. As DNA, the CDR3 is TGTGCCAGCAGCTTGAACGGGAGGGCCAATCCCGGGGAGCTGTTTTTT. Translating it yields CASSLNGRANPGELFF.